This TCR beta chain was documented in a study of regulatory T cells in long-lasting Graves disease. The CDR3 runs to 15 residues. With 5 bases clipped from V and 5 bases from J, the junction kept 11 bases outside the gene matches. Library construction for TCR beta used iRepertoire HTBI primers and Arm-PCR of CDR3 regions. TCRdb reprocessed the multiplex PCR reads via MiXCR and lists one record per CDR3 protein. The sample yields about 210,000 distinct CDR3 sequences, approximately 18% seen once. Time point denoted: newly diagnosed GD, antithyroid drugs for less than 3 months. RNA isolated from PBMCs was used to make the TCR library. EDTA tubes collected 7.5 to 9.5 milliliters of peripheral blood. This clonotype showed up many times. Separately, the same data were catalogued under a study of T cells in Graves' hyperthyroidism and ophthalmopathy.

The origin of this receptor is a woman in her thirties with Graves disease. The chain carries TRBV12-3 or TRBV12-4 and TRBJ2-5; 7 bases are a match to TRBD1. The sample was peripheral blood mononuclear cells (PBMCs), taken at new diagnosis, from a patient treated with antithyroid drugs. Here the CDR3 reads CASSPLTGMRETQYF. CDR3 nucleotides: TGTGCCAGCAGTCCCCTGACAGGGATGAGGGAGACCCAGTACTTC.